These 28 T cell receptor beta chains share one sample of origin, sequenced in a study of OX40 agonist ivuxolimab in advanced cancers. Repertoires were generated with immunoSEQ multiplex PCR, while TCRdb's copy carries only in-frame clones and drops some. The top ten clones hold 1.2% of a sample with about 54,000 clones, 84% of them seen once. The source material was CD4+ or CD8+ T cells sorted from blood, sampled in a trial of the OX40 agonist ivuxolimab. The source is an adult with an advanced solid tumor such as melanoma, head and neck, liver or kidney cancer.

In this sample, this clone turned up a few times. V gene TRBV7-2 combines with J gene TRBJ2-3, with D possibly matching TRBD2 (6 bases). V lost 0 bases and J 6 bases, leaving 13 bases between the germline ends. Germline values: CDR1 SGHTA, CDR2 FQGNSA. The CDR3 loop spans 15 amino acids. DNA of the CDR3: TGTGCCAGCAGCTTAGCGTCACTAGCTCCGGATACGCAGTATTTT. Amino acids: CASSLASLAPDTQYF.

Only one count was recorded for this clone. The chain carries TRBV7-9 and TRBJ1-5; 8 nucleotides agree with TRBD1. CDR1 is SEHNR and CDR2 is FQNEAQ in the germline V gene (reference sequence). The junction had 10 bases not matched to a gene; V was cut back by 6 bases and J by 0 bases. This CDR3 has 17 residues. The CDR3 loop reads CASRRGTGGDSNQPQHF. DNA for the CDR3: TGTGCCAGCAGGCGCGGTACAGGGGGGGATAGCAATCAGCCCCAGCATTTT.

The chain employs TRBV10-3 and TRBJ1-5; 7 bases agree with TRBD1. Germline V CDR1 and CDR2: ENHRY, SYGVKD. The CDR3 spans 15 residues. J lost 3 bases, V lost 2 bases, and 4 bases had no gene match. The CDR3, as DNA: TGTGCCATCAGTGAGGACAGGGACGTCAATCAGCCCCAGCATTTT. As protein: CAISEDRDVNQPQHF.

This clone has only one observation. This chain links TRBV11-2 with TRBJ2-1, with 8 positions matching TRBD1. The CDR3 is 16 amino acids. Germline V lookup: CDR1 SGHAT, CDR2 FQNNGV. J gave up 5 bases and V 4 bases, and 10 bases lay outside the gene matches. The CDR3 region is CASSSVRGRGHNEQFF. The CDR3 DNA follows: TGTGCCAGCAGCTCAGTCAGGGGGCGCGGACACAATGAGCAGTTCTTC.

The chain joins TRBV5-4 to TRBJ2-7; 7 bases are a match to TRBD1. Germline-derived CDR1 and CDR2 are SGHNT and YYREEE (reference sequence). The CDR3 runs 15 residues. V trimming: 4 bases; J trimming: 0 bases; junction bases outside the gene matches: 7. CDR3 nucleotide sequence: TGTGCCAGCAGCCGACAGGGTTGGGGCTCCTACGAGCAGTACTTC. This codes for CASSRQGWGSYEQYF. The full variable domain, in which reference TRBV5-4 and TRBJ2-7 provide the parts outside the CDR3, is ETGVTQSPTHLIKTRGQQVTLRCSSQSGHNTVSWYQQALGQGPQFIFQYYREEENGRGNFPPRFSGLQFPNYSSELNVNALELDDSALYLCASSRQGWGSYEQYFGPGTRLTVT.

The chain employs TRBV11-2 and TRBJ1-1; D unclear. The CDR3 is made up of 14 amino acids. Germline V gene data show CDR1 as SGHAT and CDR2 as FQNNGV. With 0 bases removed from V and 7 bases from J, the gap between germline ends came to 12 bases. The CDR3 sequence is CASSLDPSRGEAFF. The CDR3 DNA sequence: TGTGCCAGCAGCTTAGACCCTTCCCGCGGTGAAGCTTTCTTT.

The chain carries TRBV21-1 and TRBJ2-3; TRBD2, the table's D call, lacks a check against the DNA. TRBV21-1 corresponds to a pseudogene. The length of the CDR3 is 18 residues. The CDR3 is CASSKRTSGRVRGDTQYF. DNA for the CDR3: TGTGCCAGCAGCAAACGGACTAGCGGGAGGGTAAGAGGGGATACGCAGTATTTT.

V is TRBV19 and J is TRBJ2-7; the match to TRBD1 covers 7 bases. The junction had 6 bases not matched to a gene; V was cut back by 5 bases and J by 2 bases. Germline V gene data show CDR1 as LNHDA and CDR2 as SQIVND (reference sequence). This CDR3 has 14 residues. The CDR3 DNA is TGTGCCAGTAGTGAAACAGGGGTCACCTACGAGCAGTACTTC. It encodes CASSETGVTYEQYF.

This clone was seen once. Written as DNA, the CDR3 is TGTGCCAGCAGCCCCCAAGGAGGGGCGGCCTACAATGAGCAGTTCTTC. It specifies CASSPQGGAAYNEQFF. The rearrangement joins TRBV9 to TRBJ2-1; tentative D call: TRBD2 (6 bases). Trimming took off 4 bases at V and 2 bases at J, with 16 bases between the two ends. This CDR3 has 16 amino acids. Germline V gives CDR1 SGDLS, CDR2 YYNGEE.

The CDR3 region is CASSLPSGRGYEQYF. The CDR3 region has the DNA TGTGCCAGCAGCTTGCCCAGCGGGAGAGGGTACGAGCAGTACTTC. This sequence joins TRBV5-4 and TRBJ2-7, with TRBD2 matching 8 bases. Trimming removed 1 base from V and 4 bases from J; junction bases left unmatched: 7. Germline CDR1 SGHNT, CDR2 YYREEE (reference sequence). This CDR3 has 15 amino acids. The full variable domain, with the rest looked up from reference TRBV5-4 and TRBJ2-7, is ETGVTQSPTHLIKTRGQQVTLRCSSQSGHNTVSWYQQALGQGPQFIFQYYREEENGRGNFPPRFSGLQFPNYSSELNVNALELDDSALYLCASSLPSGRGYEQYFGPGTRLTVT.

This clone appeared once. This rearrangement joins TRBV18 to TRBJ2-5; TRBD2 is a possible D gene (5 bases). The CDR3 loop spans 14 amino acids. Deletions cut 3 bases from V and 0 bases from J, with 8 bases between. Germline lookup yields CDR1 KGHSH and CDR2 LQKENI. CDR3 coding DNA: TGTGCCAGCTCACCGAGGCGGGACCAAGAGACCCAGTACTTC. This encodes CASSPRRDQETQYF.

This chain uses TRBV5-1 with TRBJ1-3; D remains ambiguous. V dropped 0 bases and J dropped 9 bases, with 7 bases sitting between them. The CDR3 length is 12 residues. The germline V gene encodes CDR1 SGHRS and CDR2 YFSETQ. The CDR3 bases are TGCGCCAGCAGCTTGGATGGAGGCACCATATATTTT. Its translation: CASSLDGGTIYF.

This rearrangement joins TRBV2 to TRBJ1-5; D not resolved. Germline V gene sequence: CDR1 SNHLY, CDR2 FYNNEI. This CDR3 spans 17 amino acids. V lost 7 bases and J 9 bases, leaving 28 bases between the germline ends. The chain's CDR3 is CASNVHGYQSVVSPQHF. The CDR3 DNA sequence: TGTGCCAGCAATGTACACGGTTACCAATCAGTGGTTTCGCCCCAGCATTTT.

The CDR3 nucleotides are TGTGCCAGCAGCTTAGGAAGGGAGAACGAGCAGTACTTC. This translates into CASSLGRENEQYF. The rearrangement links TRBV7-2 to TRBJ2-7, with D perhaps TRBD2 (5 bases). Trimming removed 1 base at V and 5 bases at J, with 9 bases between. The germline V gene encodes CDR1 SGHTA and CDR2 FQGNSA. CDR3 length: 13 residues. The complete variable domain, with remaining parts taken from reference TRBV7-2 and TRBJ2-7, reads GAGVSQSPSNKVTEKGKDVELRCDPISGHTALYWYRQSLGQGLEFLIYFQGNSAPDKSGLPSDRFSAERTGGSVSTLTIQRTQQEDSAVYLCASSLGRENEQYFGPGTRLTVT.

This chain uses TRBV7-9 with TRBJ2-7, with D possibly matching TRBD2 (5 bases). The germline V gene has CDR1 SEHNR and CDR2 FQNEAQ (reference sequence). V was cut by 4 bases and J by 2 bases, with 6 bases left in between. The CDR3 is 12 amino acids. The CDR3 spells CASSSGTYEQYF. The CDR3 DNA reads TGTGCCAGCAGCTCCGGGACCTACGAGCAGTACTTC. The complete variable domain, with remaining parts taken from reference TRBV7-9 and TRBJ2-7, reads DTGVSQNPRHKITKRGQNVTFRCDPISEHNRLYWYRQTLGQGPEFLTYFQNEAQLEKSRLLSDRFSAERPKGSFSTLEIQRTEQGDSAMYLCASSSGTYEQYFGPGTRLTVT.

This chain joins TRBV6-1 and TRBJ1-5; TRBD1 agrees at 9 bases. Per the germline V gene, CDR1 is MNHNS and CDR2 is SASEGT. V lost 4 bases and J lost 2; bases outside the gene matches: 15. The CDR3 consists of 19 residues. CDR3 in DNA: TGTGCCAGCAGTGTAGGTCTGGGGACAGGGAGTTTGGGCAATCAGCCCCAGCATTTT. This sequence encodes CASSVGLGTGSLGNQPQHF.

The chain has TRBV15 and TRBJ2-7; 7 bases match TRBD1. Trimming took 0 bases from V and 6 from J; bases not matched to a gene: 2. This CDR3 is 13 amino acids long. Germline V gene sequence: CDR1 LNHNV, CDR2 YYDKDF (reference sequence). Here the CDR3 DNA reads TGTGCCACCAGCAGAGAGAGGGGGCTCGAGCAGTACTTC. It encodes CATSRERGLEQYF.

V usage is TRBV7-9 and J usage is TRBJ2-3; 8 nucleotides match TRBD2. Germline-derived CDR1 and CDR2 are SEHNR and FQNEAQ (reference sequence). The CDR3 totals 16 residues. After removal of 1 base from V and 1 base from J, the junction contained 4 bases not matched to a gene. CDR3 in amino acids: CASSLGLAGRTDTQYF. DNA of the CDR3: TGTGCCAGCAGCTTAGGCCTAGCGGGTCGCACAGATACGCAGTATTTT.

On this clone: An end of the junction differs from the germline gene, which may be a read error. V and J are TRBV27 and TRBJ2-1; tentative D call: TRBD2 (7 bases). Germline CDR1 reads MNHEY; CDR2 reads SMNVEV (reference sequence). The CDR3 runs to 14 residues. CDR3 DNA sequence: TGTGCCAGCAGTTTAGGGGGGGGCTACGATGAGCAGTTCTTC. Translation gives CASSLGGGYDEQFF.

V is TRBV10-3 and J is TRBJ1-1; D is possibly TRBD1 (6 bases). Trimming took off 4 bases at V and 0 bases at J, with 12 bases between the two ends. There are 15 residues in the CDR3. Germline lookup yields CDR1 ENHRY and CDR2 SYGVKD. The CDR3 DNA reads TGTGCCATCAGTGCGGGGGCGGGGATGAACACTGAAGCTTTCTTT. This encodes CAISAGAGMNTEAFF.

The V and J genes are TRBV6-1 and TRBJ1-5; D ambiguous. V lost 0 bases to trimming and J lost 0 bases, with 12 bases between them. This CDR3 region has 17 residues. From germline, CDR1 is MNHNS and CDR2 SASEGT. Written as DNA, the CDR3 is TGTGCCAGCAGTGAAGCCCCCGTAAGATATAGCAATCAGCCCCAGCATTTT. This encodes CASSEAPVRYSNQPQHF.

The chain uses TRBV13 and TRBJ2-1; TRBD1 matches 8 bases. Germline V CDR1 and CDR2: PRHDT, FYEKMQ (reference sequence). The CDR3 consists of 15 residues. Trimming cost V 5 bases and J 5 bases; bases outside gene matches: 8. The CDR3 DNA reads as TGTGCCAGCAGCCTACAGGGGGTGGTCCACAATGAGCAGTTCTTC. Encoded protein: CASSLQGVVHNEQFF.

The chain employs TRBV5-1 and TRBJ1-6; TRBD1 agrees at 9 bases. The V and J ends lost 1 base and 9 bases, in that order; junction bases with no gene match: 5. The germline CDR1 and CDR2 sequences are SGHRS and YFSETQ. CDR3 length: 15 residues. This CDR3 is CASSLTGGLGSPLHF. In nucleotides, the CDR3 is TGCGCCAGCAGCTTGACAGGGGGCCTAGGTTCACCCCTCCACTTT.

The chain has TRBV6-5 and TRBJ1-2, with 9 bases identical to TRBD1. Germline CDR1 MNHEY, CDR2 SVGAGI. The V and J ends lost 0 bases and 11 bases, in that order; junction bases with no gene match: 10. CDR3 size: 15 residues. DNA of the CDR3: TGTGCCAGCAGTTACTCCGGGACAGGGATTCGGCGTTACACCTTC. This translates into CASSYSGTGIRRYTF.

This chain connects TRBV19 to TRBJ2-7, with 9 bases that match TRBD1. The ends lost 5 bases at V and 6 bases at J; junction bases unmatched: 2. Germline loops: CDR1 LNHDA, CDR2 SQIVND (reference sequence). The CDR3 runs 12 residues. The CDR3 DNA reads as TGTGCCAGTAGTGGACAGGGGAGCGAGCAGTACTTC. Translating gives CASSGQGSEQYF.

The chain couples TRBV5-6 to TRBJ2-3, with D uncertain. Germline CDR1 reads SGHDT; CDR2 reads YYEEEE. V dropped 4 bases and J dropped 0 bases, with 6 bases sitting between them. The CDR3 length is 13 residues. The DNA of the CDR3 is TGTGCCAGCAGCCGTTGGAGCACAGATACGCAGTATTTT. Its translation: CASSRWSTDTQYF.

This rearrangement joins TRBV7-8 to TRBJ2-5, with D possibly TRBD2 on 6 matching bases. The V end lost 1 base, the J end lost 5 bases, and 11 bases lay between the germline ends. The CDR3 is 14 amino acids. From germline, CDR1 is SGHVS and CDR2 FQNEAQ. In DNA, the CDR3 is TGTGCCAGCAGCTTAGGCAGGGCGGGGGAGACCCAGTACTTC. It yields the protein CASSLGRAGETQYF.

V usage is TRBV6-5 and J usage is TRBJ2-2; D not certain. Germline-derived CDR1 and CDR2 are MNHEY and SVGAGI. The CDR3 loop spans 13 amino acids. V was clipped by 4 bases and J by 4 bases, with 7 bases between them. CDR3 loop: CASSFPVTGELFF. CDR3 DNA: TGTGCCAGCAGTTTCCCAGTCACCGGGGAGCTGTTTTTT.